This TCR beta chain originates from a study of T-cell reconstitution after alpha-beta-depleted transplantation in children. Study results and caveats: Where some patients showed high TCRbeta diversity at day 60, it came from recipient T cells and thymic progenitors that had survived. About two months after transplant, alpha-beta T cells reportedly came from several hundred expanded graft clones. Once a year had passed after transplant, T-cell counts and diversity came mostly from newly produced T cells.

Library preparation (for TCRbeta) was performed with unique molecular identifiers. TCRdb passed the PCR reads through MiXCR, listing each CDR3 protein once. Of 250,000 to 350,000 distinct CDR3 sequences detected, 20% to 30% appear once; the ten largest clones hold over 9.5%. Note on this clonotype: Antigen: not known.

The J segment lost 6 bases and the V segment lost 8 bases, leaving 10 bases of the junction unmatched. This CDR3 has 13 amino acids. Germline CDR1 and CDR2: KGHSH and LQKENI. The receptor was isolated from a male patient younger than 18 who had a stem cell transplant for acute lymphoblastic leukemia, so the T cells may come from the graft donor. The sample was PBMCs, mostly from graft donor cells, taken 180 days after TCRalphabeta/CD19-depleted stem cell transplant. This rearrangement joins TRBV18 to TRBJ2-7; 7 bases line up with TRBD1. CDR3 sequence (DNA): TGTGCCAGCCGAATTACGACAGGGTCCGAGCAGTACTTC. Encoded protein: CASRITTGSEQYF.